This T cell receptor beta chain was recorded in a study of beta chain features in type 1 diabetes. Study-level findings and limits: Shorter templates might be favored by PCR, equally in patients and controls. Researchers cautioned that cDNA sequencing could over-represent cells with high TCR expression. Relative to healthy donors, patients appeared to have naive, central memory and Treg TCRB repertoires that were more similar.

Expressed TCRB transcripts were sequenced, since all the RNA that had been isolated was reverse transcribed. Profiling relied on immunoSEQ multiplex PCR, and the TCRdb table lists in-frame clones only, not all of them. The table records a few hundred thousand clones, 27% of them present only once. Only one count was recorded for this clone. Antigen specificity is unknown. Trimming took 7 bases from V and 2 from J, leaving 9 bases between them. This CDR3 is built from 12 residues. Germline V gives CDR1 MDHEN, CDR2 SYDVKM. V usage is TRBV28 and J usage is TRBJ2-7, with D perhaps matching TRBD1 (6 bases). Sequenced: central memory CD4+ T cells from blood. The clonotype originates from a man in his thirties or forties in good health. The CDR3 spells CASTDSPYEQYF. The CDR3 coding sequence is TGTGCCAGCACGGACAGCCCCTACGAGCAGTACTTC.